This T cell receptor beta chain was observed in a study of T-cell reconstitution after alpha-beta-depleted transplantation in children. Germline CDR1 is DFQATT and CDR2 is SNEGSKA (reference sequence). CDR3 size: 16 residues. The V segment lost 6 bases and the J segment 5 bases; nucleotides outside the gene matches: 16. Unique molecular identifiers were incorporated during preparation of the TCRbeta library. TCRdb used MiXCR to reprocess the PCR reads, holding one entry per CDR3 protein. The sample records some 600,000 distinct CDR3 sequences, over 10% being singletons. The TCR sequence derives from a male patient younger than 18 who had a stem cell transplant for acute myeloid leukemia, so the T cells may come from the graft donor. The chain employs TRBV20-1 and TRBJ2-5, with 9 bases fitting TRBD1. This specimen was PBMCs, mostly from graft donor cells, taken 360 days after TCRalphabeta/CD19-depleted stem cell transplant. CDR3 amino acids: CSALDRDRVSRETQYF. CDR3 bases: TGCAGTGCCCTTGACCGGGACAGGGTCTCCAGGGAGACCCAGTACTTC.